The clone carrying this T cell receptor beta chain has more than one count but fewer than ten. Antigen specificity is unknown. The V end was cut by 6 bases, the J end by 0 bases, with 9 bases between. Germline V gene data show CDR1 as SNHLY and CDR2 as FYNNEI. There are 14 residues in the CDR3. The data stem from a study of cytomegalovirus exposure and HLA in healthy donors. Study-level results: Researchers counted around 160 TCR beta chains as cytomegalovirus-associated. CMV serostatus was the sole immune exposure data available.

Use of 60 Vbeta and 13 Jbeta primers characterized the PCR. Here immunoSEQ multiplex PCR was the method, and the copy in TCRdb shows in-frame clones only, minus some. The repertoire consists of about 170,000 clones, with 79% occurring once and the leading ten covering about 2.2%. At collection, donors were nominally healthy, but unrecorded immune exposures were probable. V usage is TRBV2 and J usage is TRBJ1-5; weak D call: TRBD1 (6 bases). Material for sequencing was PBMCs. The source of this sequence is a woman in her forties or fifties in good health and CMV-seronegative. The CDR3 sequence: CASRGAYSNQPQHF. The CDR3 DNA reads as TGTGCCAGCAGGGGGGCTTATAGCAATCAGCCCCAGCATTTT.